These T cell receptor beta chains were read from a single sample in a study of cytomegalovirus exposure and HLA in healthy donors. TCRdb's table, derived via immunoSEQ multiplex PCR, lists solely in-frame clones and lacks some. Of some 130,000 clones detected, approximately 80% appear once; the ten largest clones hold approximately 4.5%. Sample: PBMCs. The receptor source for this set is a male donor in good health and CMV-seropositive. Both conserved end residues are part of each CDR3. D genes are given only for firm matches.

>TRBV21-1|13|-
CASSPGERNTIYF
>TRBV28|15|TRBD1
CASSLPGQGGETQYF
>TRBV29-1|13|TRBD2
CSVVVSGKSIQYF
>TRBV19|15|TRBD1
CASGDSPATNEKLFF
>TRBV7-2|14|-
CASRLDSISYEQYF
>TRBV2|14|-
CASGDTSSGNTIYF
>TRBV28|12|-
CASSLWGRGAFF
>TRBV28|15|TRBD2
CASSPISGRTDTQYF
>TRBV10-1|16|TRBD1
CASSESGQGSGNTIYF
>TRBV5-6|12|-
CASSPGRYEQYF
>TRBV29-1|14|-
CSVGLRAGQGTQYF
>TRBV6-5|14|TRBD1
CASSTQGEDTEAFF
>TRBV6-1|11|-
CATTVNTEAFF
>TRBV30|14|TRBD1
CACPRTGIRSEQFF
>TRBV6-5|15|TRBD2
CASSSLGGSSYEQYF
>TRBV27|22|TRBD2
CASSFSPPGLAGVDTSTGELFF
>TRBV4-1|15|-
CASSQVLAGAYIQYF
>TRBV28|14|TRBD1
CASIRGQGRYEQYF
>TRBV6-5|13|-
CASSYERGSPLHF
>TRBV9|16|-
CASSTGTSPRVYGYTF
>TRBV5-1|14|-
CASSLAPGEETQYF
>TRBV6-5|13|-
CASKTRVASEAFF
>TRBV2|13|-
CASREDSNYGYTF
>TRBV4-1|13|-
CASSRGLSYEQYF
>TRBV6-5|14|-
CASTTGPGVGEQYF
>TRBV7-2|14|-
CASSLLTFTDTQYF
>TRBV7-9|19|TRBD1
CASSLDGTGGRVSNQPQHF
>TRBV28|16|TRBD2
CAHRASGRMLTDTQYF
>TRBV18|16|TRBD2
CASSPPPSGRGDTQYF
>TRBV5-6|15|TRBD2
CASSLDAGEQETQYF
>TRBV5-4|15|-
CASSWEPTGNSPLHF
>TRBV18|15|TRBD1
CASSRVRDSNNEQFF
>TRBV7-8|15|TRBD1
CASSPTPGQGEKLFF
>TRBV30|14|TRBD1
CAWTIRGSNTEAFF
>TRBV19|15|-
CASSKTNTGPGELFF
>TRBV11-2|17|-
CASSLVKGRARSYEQHF
>TRBV19|13|-
CASSQGGMGEQYF
>TRBV5-1|16|TRBD2
CASSSLAGGSYNEQFF
>TRBV5-1|15|TRBD2
CASKGPSSGGETQYF
>TRBV27|17|TRBD1
CASSPRTGGPPFTEAFF
>TRBV19|13|-
CASRGPARSEAFF
>TRBV30|14|-
CAWSVVRPTGELFF
>TRBV30|13|-
CAWSPISPGEQFF
>TRBV27|13|-
CASSPTYNSPLHF
>TRBV2|15|TRBD1
CASSGKGQGVFGYTF
>TRBV6-4|16|TRBD2
CASSPLAGVSTDTQYF